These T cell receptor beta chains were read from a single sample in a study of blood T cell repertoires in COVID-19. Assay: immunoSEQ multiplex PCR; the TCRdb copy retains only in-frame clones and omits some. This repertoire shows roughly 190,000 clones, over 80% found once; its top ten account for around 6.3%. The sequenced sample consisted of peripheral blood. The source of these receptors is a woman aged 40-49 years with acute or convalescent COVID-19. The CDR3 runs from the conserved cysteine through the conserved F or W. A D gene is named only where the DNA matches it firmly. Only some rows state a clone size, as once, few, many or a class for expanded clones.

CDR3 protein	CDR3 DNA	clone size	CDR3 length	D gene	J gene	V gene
CAISEKGLASPLHF	TGTGCCATCAGTGAGAAGGGTCTAGCATCACCCCTCCACTTT	-	14	-	TRBJ1-6	TRBV10-3
CASSPTGTPGYTF	TGTGCCAGCAGCCCAACAGGGACCCCTGGCTACACCTTC	-	13	-	TRBJ1-2	TRBV28
CSARDRGGNEQFF	TGCAGCGCCAGGGACAGGGGGGGCAATGAGCAGTTCTTC	-	13	TRBD1	TRBJ2-1	TRBV29-1
CAAGVNNEQFF	TGTGCCGCCGGGGTGAACAATGAGCAGTTCTTC	-	11	-	TRBJ2-1	TRBV2
CASSEGQANEKLFF	TGTGCCAGCAGCGAGGGACAGGCAAATGAAAAACTGTTTTTT	-	14	TRBD1	TRBJ1-4	TRBV9
CAISERRGGTDTQYF	TGTGCCATCAGCGAGAGGCGGGGGGGAACAGATACGCAGTATTTT	-	15	TRBD2	TRBJ2-3	TRBV10-3
CASSLPGLGSPLHF	TGTGCCAGCAGCCTTCCAGGGTTGGGTTCACCCCTCCACTTT	-	14	-	TRBJ1-6	TRBV11-2
CASSATDRVVFRNTIYF	TGTGCCAGCAGCGCGACGGACAGGGTGGTTTTTCGGAACACCATATATTTT	-	17	TRBD1	TRBJ1-3	TRBV9
CASSEAAGTGYEQYF	TGTGCCAGCAGTGAAGCCGCCGGGACAGGCTACGAGCAGTACTTC	-	15	TRBD1	TRBJ2-7	TRBV6-1
CASWSQGTYNEQFF	TGTGCCAGCTGGTCACAGGGAACGTACAATGAGCAGTTCTTC	-	14	-	TRBJ2-1	TRBV28
CASSLEGARAEAFF	TGTGCCAGCAGCTTAGAGGGGGCGCGCGCTGAAGCTTTCTTT	-	14	TRBD1	TRBJ1-1	TRBV3-1/TRBV3-2
CSVHTGDTQYF	TGCAGCGTTCACACAGGAGATACGCAGTATTTT	-	11	-	TRBJ2-3	TRBV29-1
CASRQGSNEQYF	TGTGCCAGCAGACAGGGTTCGAACGAGCAGTACTTC	-	12	-	TRBJ2-7	TRBV12-3/TRBV12-4
CASGLRSNQPQHF	TGTGCCAGCGGCCTTCGAAGCAATCAGCCCCAGCATTTT	-	13	-	TRBJ1-5	TRBV27
CATSPGQGSYEQYF	TGTGCCACCAGCCCGGGACAGGGGTCTTACGAGCAGTACTTC	few	14	TRBD1	TRBJ2-7	TRBV24-1
CASSEALRLAGYNEQFF	TGTGCCAGCAGTGAAGCGCTTCGGCTAGCCGGCTACAATGAGCAGTTCTTC	-	17	-	TRBJ2-1	TRBV6-1
CASSPGLAGGPSSTDTQYF	TGCGCCAGCAGCCCGGGACTAGCGGGAGGGCCTTCTAGCACAGATACGCAGTATTTT	-	19	TRBD2	TRBJ2-3	TRBV5-1
CSVLGLVTEAFF	TGCAGCGTTCTAGGCCTAGTCACTGAAGCTTTCTTT	-	12	-	TRBJ1-1	TRBV29-1
CASSKEQGPYNSPLHF	TGTGCCAGCAGCAAAGAACAGGGCCCCTATAATTCACCCCTCCACTTT	-	16	-	TRBJ1-6	TRBV21-1
CASSQPSRRDTQYF	TGTGCCAGCAGCCAACCTAGCAGGCGAGATACGCAGTATTTT	-	14	-	TRBJ2-3	TRBV3-1/TRBV3-2
CASSPSPTAEQYF	TGTGCCAGCTCACCATCGCCGACAGCCGAGCAGTACTTC	-	13	-	TRBJ2-7	TRBV18
CASSHYAGLGVGGSPLHF	TGTGCCAGCAGCCATTACGCGGGACTGGGGGTGGGAGGGTCACCCCTCCACTTT	-	18	-	TRBJ1-6	TRBV11-2
CASSRRGTGGNQPQHF	TGTGCCAGTAGCCGGAGGGGGACAGGGGGAAATCAGCCCCAGCATTTT	-	16	TRBD1	TRBJ1-5	TRBV19
CASSLTGTQYF	TGTGCCAGCAGTTTAACGGGGACCCAGTACTTC	-	11	-	TRBJ2-5	TRBV28
CASSPAPGQGNYGYTF	TGTGCCAGCAGTCCCGCTCCGGGACAGGGAAACTATGGCTACACCTTC	-	16	TRBD1	TRBJ1-2	TRBV28
CASRPDRPQGLGYTF	TGTGCCAGCAGGCCCGACCGGCCCCAGGGACTCGGCTACACCTTC	-	15	-	TRBJ1-2	TRBV11-3
CASSLVQGAFSYEQYF	TGCGCCAGCAGCTTGGTACAGGGCGCGTTCTCCTACGAGCAGTACTTC	-	16	-	TRBJ2-7	TRBV5-1
CASSIGLAGGASEQFF	TGTGCCAGTAGTATAGGACTAGCGGGAGGGGCAAGTGAGCAGTTCTTC	-	16	TRBD2	TRBJ2-1	TRBV19
CASSKPAGTEETQYF	TGTGCCAGCAGCAAACCGGCCGGGACAGAAGAGACCCAGTACTTC	-	15	TRBD1	TRBJ2-5	TRBV4-2
CASSQEGLASGLYEQYF	TGTGCCAGCAGCCAAGAAGGCCTAGCTAGCGGCCTATACGAGCAGTACTTC	once	17	TRBD2	TRBJ2-7	TRBV3-1/TRBV3-2
CSVTDRGPDTQYF	TGCAGCGTCACGGACAGGGGCCCAGATACGCAGTATTTT	-	13	TRBD1	TRBJ2-3	TRBV29-1
CASSLVAGPGNEAFF	TGTGCCAGCAGCCTTGTCGCGGGGCCCGGGAATGAAGCTTTCTTT	-	15	-	TRBJ1-1	TRBV7-8
CASSYELAGYNEQFF	TGTGCCAGCAGTTACGAACTAGCGGGGTACAATGAGCAGTTCTTC	many	15	TRBD2	TRBJ2-1	TRBV6-2/TRBV6-3
CASSPGQGTDTQYF	TGTGCCAGCAGCCCGGGACAGGGAACAGATACGCAGTATTTT	-	14	TRBD1	TRBJ2-3	TRBV7-3
CASRLAGSSYNEQFF	TGTGCCAGCAGACTAGCGGGGAGCTCCTACAATGAGCAGTTCTTC	-	15	TRBD2	TRBJ2-1	TRBV6-5
CASSQARDSPLHF	TGTGCCAGCAGCCAAGCTCGGGATTCACCCCTCCACTTT	-	13	-	TRBJ1-6	TRBV3-1/TRBV3-2